The 24 T cell receptor beta chains presented below share a single source sample, sequenced in a study of shared clonotypes between healthy human individuals. Assay: immunoSEQ multiplex PCR; the TCRdb copy retains only in-frame clones and omits some. The data show roughly 2.6 million clones, around 90% seen once. Sequencing was carried out using naive CD4+ T cells sorted from blood. Subset reported: CD45RA+ positively selected. These receptors were obtained from a man aged 18 to 29 in good health.

J is TRBJ2-2 and V is TRBV11-2; D is ambiguous. Germline V CDR1 and CDR2: SGHAT, FQNNGV. This CDR3 spans 15 amino acids. Trimming cost V 0 bases and J 6 bases, with 11 bases left between them. The CDR3 sequence: CASSLDLPPAGELFF. CDR3 sequence (DNA): TGTGCCAGCAGCTTAGATCTTCCCCCGGCCGGGGAGCTGTTTTTT. The whole variable domain, filled in from reference TRBV11-2 and TRBJ2-2, reads EAGVAQSPRYKIIEKRQSVAFWCNPISGHATLYWYQQILGQGPKLLIQFQNNGVVDDSQLPKDRFSAERLKGVDSTLKIQPAKLEDSAVYLCASSLDLPPAGELFFGEGSRLTVL.

The CDR3 DNA sequence: TGTGCCAGCAGCCGAACGACTAGCGGGAGGTCGAGCTCCTACGAGCAGTACTTC. Translating it yields CASSRTTSGRSSSYEQYF. The chain is built from TRBV28 and TRBJ2-7, with TRBD2 identical over 13 bases. CDR1 is MDHEN, CDR2 SYDVKM, per germline. The CDR3 contains 18 residues. J lost 0 bases, V lost 6 bases, and 11 bases had no gene match.

The V gene is TRBV19, the J gene TRBJ1-4, with TRBD1 identical over 8 bases. The germline V gene has CDR1 LNHDA and CDR2 SQIVND (reference sequence). The J segment lost 10 bases and the V segment lost 10 bases, leaving 11 bases of the junction unmatched. This CDR3 is built from 13 residues. CDR3 nucleotide sequence: TGTGCCACCCGACAGGGGAATAGCGGAAAACTGTTTTTT. Translated, it gives CATRQGNSGKLFF.

The chain is built from TRBV7-9 and TRBJ2-2; 10 nucleotides match TRBD2. There are 16 residues in the CDR3. Germline loops: CDR1 SEHNR, CDR2 FQNEAQ (reference sequence). V lost 10 bases and J lost 2; bases outside the gene matches: 10. The DNA of the CDR3 is TGTGCCACCGTTCTCCTAGCGGGGGTTAACACCGGGGAGCTGTTTTTT. Amino acids: CATVLLAGVNTGELFF.

The J gene is TRBJ2-2, the V gene TRBV9; 11 bases are shared with TRBD2. With V trimmed by 3 bases and J by 6 bases, 16 bases remained unmatched. Germline CDR1 is SGDLS and CDR2 is YYNGEE. The CDR3 is 19 residues long. CDR3 in DNA: TGTGCCAGCAGCGCCCGACTAGCGGGACCTTCCAAAGTCGCCGGGGAGCTGTTTTTT. This encodes CASSARLAGPSKVAGELFF.

V is TRBV28 and J is TRBJ2-6; 7 bases map to TRBD1. This CDR3 contains 15 residues. V lost 6 bases, J lost 4 bases, and 6 bases stayed unmatched. CDR1 and CDR2 from the germline V gene are MDHEN and SYDVKM. The CDR3 nucleotides are TGTGCCAGCAGGAAAACAGGGGCAGGGGCCAACGTCCTGACTTTC. Translation gives CASRKTGAGANVLTF.

CDR3 in amino acids: CASSPPGEPDTQYF. In DNA form, the CDR3 reads TGTGCCAGCAGCCCCCCCGGGGAACCAGATACGCAGTATTTT. The V call is TRBV11-3, the J call TRBJ2-3, with D possibly TRBD2 on 5 matching bases. V was shortened by 5 bases and J by 4 bases, with 13 bases between the two germline ends. The germline V gene has CDR1 SGHNT and CDR2 YENEEA. The CDR3 consists of 14 residues.

V and J are TRBV19 and TRBJ2-6; maybe TRBD2 (5 bases). The germline CDR1 and CDR2 sequences are LNHDA and SQIVND (reference sequence). This CDR3 is 19 amino acids long. V was cut by 5 bases and J by 2 bases, with 22 bases left in between. The CDR3 nucleotides read TGTGCCAGTAGTCCCATCAGCGAGGGAGTACTACCTGGGGCCAACGTCCTGACTTTC. This sequence encodes CASSPISEGVLPGANVLTF.

Details on this clone: One end of the junction varies from germline; a read error may be responsible. This sequence joins TRBV7-7 and TRBJ2-1, with a possible D match to TRBD2 (5 bases). The CDR3 is 13 residues long. Germline-derived CDR1 and CDR2 are SSHAT and FNYEAQ (reference sequence). The CDR3 protein is CASSLDYYNEQFF. CDR3 bases: TGTGCTAGCAGCTTAGACTACTACAATGAGCAGTTCTTC.

This sequence joins TRBV6-4 and TRBJ2-3; D unresolved. The CDR3 length is 15 residues. The ends were cut back, 0 bases at V and 4 bases at J, with 11 bases in the middle. Germline assignment: CDR1 MRHNA and CDR2 SNTAGT. The CDR3 reads CASSDSPSESDTQYF. The CDR3 bases are TGTGCCAGCAGTGACTCGCCAAGCGAATCAGATACGCAGTATTTT.

Concerning this clone: Other DNA sequences in this sample translate to the same CDR3. This chain links TRBV30 with TRBJ1-1, with unresolved D. The germline V gene encodes CDR1 GTSNPN and CDR2 SVGIG (reference sequence). V shed 4 bases and J shed 1 base, with 10 bases lying between them. This CDR3 has 13 residues. The CDR3 DNA sequence: TGTGCCTGGAATAGACAAGCGAACACTGAAGCTTTCTTT. Translated, it gives CAWNRQANTEAFF.

The chain is built from TRBV10-3 and TRBJ2-7; TRBD2 matches at 12 bases. CDR3 length equals 15 residues. V lost 5 bases to trimming and J lost 2 bases; unmatched junction nucleotides: 4. Germline-derived CDR1 and CDR2 are ENHRY and SYGVKD. The CDR3 sequence: CAISSSGRVPYEQYF. CDR3 nucleotide sequence: TGTGCCATCAGTTCTAGCGGGAGGGTCCCCTACGAGCAGTACTTC.

J is TRBJ2-2 and V is TRBV9, with 12 bases that match TRBD2. The junction had 7 bases not matched to a gene; V was cut back by 0 bases and J by 4 bases. The length of the CDR3 is 18 residues. Per germline, CDR1 SGDLS and CDR2 YYNGEE. The CDR3: CASSVALAGGHGTGELFF. The DNA for the CDR3 is TGTGCCAGCAGCGTAGCGCTAGCGGGAGGGCACGGCACCGGGGAGCTGTTTTTT. The variable domain in full, completed from reference TRBV9 and TRBJ2-2, reads DSGVTQTPKHLITATGQRVTLRCSPRSGDLSVYWYQQSLDQGLQFLIQYYNGEERAKGNILERFSAQQFPDLHSELNLSSLELGDSALYFCASSVALAGGHGTGELFFGEGSRLTVL.

The CDR3 reads CASSLSQNNNEQFF. The CDR3 region has the DNA TGCGCCAGCAGCTTGTCTCAAAACAATAATGAGCAGTTCTTC. The V and J genes are TRBV5-1 and TRBJ2-1; D is undetermined. The CDR3 has 14 amino acids. Germline values: CDR1 SGHRS, CDR2 YFSETQ. Trimming shortened V by 1 base and J by 7 bases, and 12 bases separated the two germline ends. Looking up the rest from reference TRBV5-1 and TRBJ2-1 gives the full variable domain: KAGVTQTPRYLIKTRGQQVTLSCSPISGHRSVSWYQQTPGQGLQFLFEYFSETQRNKGNFPGRFSGRQFSNSRSEMNVSTLELGDSALYLCASSLSQNNNEQFFGPGTRLTVL.

The gene calls are TRBV28 and TRBJ2-1, with D unclear. There are 15 residues in the CDR3. Germline CDR1 reads MDHEN; CDR2 reads SYDVKM. V lost 5 bases and J 2 bases, leaving 13 bases between the germline ends. The DNA of the CDR3 is TGTGCCAGCAGTAGCGCGCGCCCCCCCTACAATGAGCAGTTCTTC. Amino acid sequence: CASSSARPPYNEQFF.

The chain carries TRBV18 and TRBJ1-2; D ambiguous. This CDR3 spans 15 amino acids. Trimming pared 1 base from V and 7 bases from J, leaving 16 bases between. Germline V gene lookup returns CDR1 KGHSH and CDR2 LQKENI. CDR3 amino acids: CASSPLSGAHSGYTF. The DNA of the CDR3 is TGTGCCAGCTCACCACTATCGGGAGCCCACTCTGGCTACACCTTC.

The chain combines TRBV27 with TRBJ2-7; 8 nucleotides align to TRBD1. Germline trimming cut 3 bases from V and 4 bases from J; bases unmatched to any gene: 8. Per the germline V gene, CDR1 is MNHEY and CDR2 is SMNVEV (reference sequence). The CDR3 runs to 15 residues. The CDR3: CASSFTGTGLYEQYF. For the CDR3, the DNA is TGTGCCAGCAGTTTCACCGGGACAGGCTTATACGAGCAGTACTTC.

The chain joins TRBV6-1 to TRBJ1-6; TRBD1 agrees at 9 bases. The CDR3 spans 15 residues. Trimming took 7 bases from V and 10 from J; bases not matched to a gene: 11. Germline assignment: CDR1 MNHNS and CDR2 SASEGT. CDR3 protein: CASMARTGAASPLHF. CDR3 nucleotides: TGTGCCAGCATGGCCCGGACAGGGGCAGCGTCACCCCTCCACTTT.

Of note for this clone: Other DNA sequences from this sample encode an identical CDR3 as well. The chain uses TRBV5-1 and TRBJ1-1; no firm D call. V lost 2 bases, J lost 2 bases, and 10 bases lay in between. Germline V gene lookup returns CDR1 SGHRS and CDR2 YFSETQ. This CDR3 spans 14 amino acids. The CDR3 nucleotides read TGCGCCAGCAGCTTATTGTCTGGCAACACTGAAGCTTTCTTT. This codes for CASSLLSGNTEAFF.

V and J are TRBV19 and TRBJ1-6; D is undetermined. V gave up 5 bases and J gave up 5 bases, with 4 bases separating them. Per the germline V gene, CDR1 is LNHDA and CDR2 is SQIVND (reference sequence). The CDR3 is made up of 12 amino acids. CDR3 coding DNA: TGTGCCAGTAGTCCCGATAATTCACCCCTCCACTTT. It translates to CASSPDNSPLHF.

The rearrangement joins TRBV7-9 to TRBJ2-5, with 13 bases identical to TRBD2. Germline V gene sequence: CDR1 SEHNR, CDR2 FQNEAQ (reference sequence). The V segment lost 5 bases and the J segment 1 base; nucleotides outside the gene matches: 4. The CDR3 runs 16 residues. CDR3 DNA: TGTGCCAGCAGCCAGGGGACTAGCGGGGTCCAAGAGACCCAGTACTTC. This translates into CASSQGTSGVQETQYF.

This chain joins TRBV28 and TRBJ2-3; TRBD2 aligns across 15 bases. J gave up 0 bases and V 5 bases, and 6 bases lay outside the gene matches. The CDR3 has 18 residues. Germline lookup yields CDR1 MDHEN and CDR2 SYDVKM. The CDR3 here is CASSPGTSGGPSTDTQYF. DNA of the CDR3: TGTGCCAGCAGTCCCGGGACTAGCGGGGGGCCAAGCACAGATACGCAGTATTTT.

CDR3 in amino acids: CASSLAPSTQETQYF. CDR3 sequence (DNA): TGTGCCAGCAGCTTAGCTCCCAGCACCCAAGAGACCCAGTACTTC. The rearrangement links TRBV7-2 to TRBJ2-5; D is undetermined. Germline assignment: CDR1 SGHTA and CDR2 FQGNSA. This CDR3 is 15 amino acids long. Trimming took off 0 bases at V and 1 base at J, with 9 bases between the two ends.

The chain joins TRBV25-1 to TRBJ1-4; D remains unclear. CDR3 length equals 11 residues. CDR1 and CDR2 from the germline V gene are MGHDK and SYGVNS. The ends were cut back, 8 bases at V and 7 bases at J, with 8 bases in the middle. The CDR3 loop reads CASERGEKLFF. CDR3 coding DNA: TGTGCCAGCGAAAGAGGTGAAAAACTGTTTTTT.